These T cell receptor beta chains were read from a single sample in a study of graft-versus-host responses after intestinal transplantation. Assay used: immunoSEQ multiplex PCR; TCRdb lists only in-frame clones, some missing. The sample gives about 25,000 clones, 70% to 90% of which show up once; around 0.97% is in the top ten. The material sequenced was PBMCs, taken around 440 days after intestinal transplant. These receptors originate from a human patient who received an intestinal transplant, so some T cells may come from the graft donor. CDR3s include the opening cysteine and the closing phenylalanine or tryptophan. Each record gives: V gene, J gene, CDR3 length, D gene, clone size, CDR3 protein, CDR3 DNA. The D gene is left open where the match is weak. The listing skips clone size in some rows; elsewhere it reads once, few, many or a size class.

V: TRBV4-2
J: TRBJ2-7
length: 16
D: TRBD1
size: .
CDR3: CASSHPGTGVPYEQYF
DNA: TGTGCCAGCAGCCATCCCGGGACAGGGGTCCCCTACGAGCAGTACTTC

V: TRBV7-3
J: TRBJ1-1
length: 14
D: .
size: .
CDR3: CASSLTSRGTEAFF
DNA: TGTGCCAGCAGCTTAACGTCCAGGGGTACTGAAGCTTTCTTT

V: TRBV10-1
J: TRBJ2-1
length: 14
D: TRBD2
size: .
CDR3: CASSALAGSDEQFF
DNA: TGCGCCAGCAGTGCCCTAGCGGGGTCTGATGAGCAGTTCTTC

V: TRBV6-5
J: TRBJ2-5
length: 13
D: .
size: once
CDR3: CASSTPRGETQYF
DNA: TGTGCCAGCAGTACGCCAAGGGGGGAGACCCAGTACTTC

V: TRBV25-1
J: TRBJ1-2
length: 17
D: TRBD1
size: once
CDR3: CASSVQDRGLYGYGYTF
DNA: TGTGCCAGCAGTGTACAGGACAGGGGGCTGTACGGCTATGGCTACACCTTC

V: TRBV28
J: TRBJ2-7
length: 15
D: .
size: .
CDR3: CASTSTGTGKVWQYF
DNA: TGTGCCAGCACCTCAACCGGGACGGGGAAGGTTTGGCAGTACTTC

V: TRBV28
J: TRBJ2-7
length: 14
D: .
size: .
CDR3: CASRPPDISYEQYF
DNA: TGTGCCAGCAGGCCCCCCGACATTTCCTACGAGCAGTACTTC

V: TRBV6-5
J: TRBJ2-2
length: 13
D: .
size: .
CDR3: CASSEAGTGELFF
DNA: TGTGCCAGCAGTGAAGCGGGCACCGGGGAGCTGTTTTTT

V: TRBV28
J: TRBJ1-2
length: 11
D: .
size: .
CDR3: CASVTASGYTF
DNA: TGTGCCAGCGTAACAGCGAGTGGCTACACCTTC

V: TRBV6-1
J: TRBJ2-3
length: 15
D: .
size: .
CDR3: CASSGYSVGTDTQYF
DNA: TGTGCCAGCAGTGGATATAGCGTAGGCACAGATACGCAGTATTTT

V: TRBV2
J: TRBJ2-1
length: 11
D: .
size: .
CDR3: CASMFYNEQFF
DNA: TGTGCCAGCATGTTCTACAATGAGCAGTTCTTC

V: TRBV2
J: TRBJ1-2
length: 15
D: .
size: .
CDR3: CATPHPLTSRYGYTF
DNA: TGTGCCACCCCCCATCCATTGACATCTCGCTATGGCTACACCTTC

V: TRBV5-1
J: TRBJ2-5
length: 13
D: .
size: .
CDR3: CASSAGLQETQYF
DNA: TGCGCCAGCAGCGCGGGACTGCAAGAGACCCAGTACTTC

V: TRBV6-5
J: TRBJ2-1
length: 14
D: TRBD2
size: .
CDR3: CASSGRGYGNEQFF
DNA: TGTGCCAGCAGCGGGAGGGGATACGGGAATGAGCAGTTCTTC

V: TRBV2
J: TRBJ2-3
length: 15
D: TRBD1
size: .
CDR3: CAGHKGTGFTDTQYF
DNA: TGTGCCGGACATAAGGGGACAGGGTTCACAGATACGCAGTATTTT

V: TRBV7-2
J: TRBJ1-5
length: 18
D: TRBD1
size: .
CDR3: CASSLVRDRLDSNQPQHF
DNA: TGTGCCAGCAGCTTAGTCCGGGACAGACTTGATAGCAATCAGCCCCAGCATTTT

V: TRBV14
J: TRBJ2-7
length: 16
D: .
size: .
CDR3: CASSQAGRGPVNEQYF
DNA: TGTGCCAGCAGCCAAGCCGGCAGGGGCCCGGTCAACGAGCAGTACTTC

V: TRBV7-9
J: TRBJ1-2
length: 14
D: .
size: .
CDR3: CASSYTTGNYGYTF
DNA: TGTGCCAGCAGTTACACCACAGGGAACTATGGCTACACCTTC

V: TRBV4-2
J: TRBJ1-2
length: 15
D: TRBD1
size: .
CDR3: CASSQAQTGNYGYTF
DNA: TGTGCCAGCAGCCAAGCCCAGACAGGGAACTATGGCTACACCTTC

V: TRBV29-1
J: TRBJ2-1
length: 14
D: .
size: .
CDR3: CSVVGGSSYNEQFF
DNA: TGCAGCGTTGTTGGAGGGAGCTCCTACAATGAGCAGTTCTTC

V: TRBV11-2
J: TRBJ1-5
length: 17
D: TRBD1
size: .
CDR3: CASSLDGRGTVGWPQHF
DNA: TGTGCCAGCAGCTTAGATGGCCGGGGGACAGTGGGTTGGCCCCAGCATTTT

V: TRBV5-4
J: TRBJ2-2
length: 14
D: TRBD1
size: few
CDR3: CASSHGQDTGELFF
DNA: TGTGCCAGCAGTCATGGACAGGACACCGGGGAGCTGTTTTTT

V: TRBV7-8
J: TRBJ2-7
length: 15
D: TRBD2
size: .
CDR3: CASSSPSFSSGEQYF
DNA: TGTGCCAGCAGCTCCCCATCCTTTTCTAGCGGGGAGCAGTACTTC

V: TRBV11-2
J: TRBJ2-5
length: 16
D: TRBD1
size: .
CDR3: CASSFGRGQGGSRQYF
DNA: TGTGCCAGCAGCTTCGGCCGAGGACAGGGGGGGTCGAGGCAGTACTTC

V: TRBV6-5
J: TRBJ2-1
length: 16
D: .
size: .
CDR3: CASSYELRGYYNEQFF
DNA: TGTGCCAGCAGTTACGAACTTAGAGGGTATTACAATGAGCAGTTCTTC

V: TRBV7-9
J: TRBJ1-5
length: 14
D: .
size: .
CDR3: CASSRRRNNQPQHF
DNA: TGTGCCAGCAGCCGAAGACGGAACAATCAGCCCCAGCATTTT

V: TRBV11-2
J: TRBJ1-5
length: 13
D: .
size: .
CDR3: CASSSGHNQPQHF
DNA: TGTGCCAGCAGTTCCGGACATAATCAGCCCCAGCATTTT

V: TRBV28
J: TRBJ2-1
length: 16
D: .
size: .
CDR3: CASSFLGGSSYNEQFF
DNA: TGTGCCAGCAGTTTTCTCGGCGGAAGCTCCTACAATGAGCAGTTCTTC

V: TRBV11-2
J: TRBJ1-1
length: 14
D: TRBD1
size: .
CDR3: CASSSQGGGTEAFF
DNA: TGTGCCAGCAGCTCTCAGGGGGGTGGGACTGAAGCTTTCTTT

V: TRBV28
J: TRBJ2-6
length: 15
D: .
size: .
CDR3: CASSTQGGKANVLTF
DNA: TGTGCCAGCAGTACTCAGGGGGGTAAGGCCAACGTCCTGACTTTC

V: TRBV7-2
J: TRBJ1-1
length: 14
D: .
size: .
CDR3: CASSLVQGRTEAFF
DNA: TGTGCCAGCAGCTTAGTACAGGGTAGGACTGAAGCTTTCTTT

V: TRBV4-1
J: TRBJ2-2
length: 14
D: .
size: .
CDR3: CASSGGGRTGELFF
DNA: TGCGCCAGCAGCGGGGGCGGGAGAACCGGGGAGCTGTTTTTT

V: TRBV7-3
J: TRBJ2-7
length: 15
D: .
size: .
CDR3: CASSPQGGSPGEQYF
DNA: TGTGCCAGCAGTCCACAAGGGGGTTCTCCCGGCGAGCAGTACTTC

V: TRBV19
J: TRBJ2-6
length: 17
D: .
size: .
CDR3: CASTGGVGQTGANVLTF
DNA: TGTGCCAGTACGGGGGGCGTGGGACAAACTGGGGCCAACGTCCTGACTTTC

V: TRBV21-1
J: TRBJ2-1
length: 14
D: .
size: few
CDR3: CASRLHHSDNEQFF
DNA: TGTGCCAGCAGGCTACACCATTCCGACAATGAGCAGTTCTTC

V: TRBV6-1
J: TRBJ2-7
length: 13
D: .
size: .
CDR3: CASIRGVGYEQYF
DNA: TGTGCCAGCATTAGGGGCGTCGGCTACGAGCAGTACTTC

V: TRBV14
J: TRBJ2-1
length: 15
D: TRBD2
size: .
CDR3: CASSQGWGTRDEQFF
DNA: TGTGCCAGCAGCCAGGGGTGGGGGACTAGGGATGAGCAGTTCTTC

V: TRBV6-6
J: TRBJ2-7
length: 15
D: TRBD2
size: .
CDR3: CASSPQAGTTYEQYF
DNA: TGTGCCAGCAGCCCCCAAGCGGGAACCACCTACGAGCAGTACTTC

V: TRBV9
J: TRBJ2-6
length: 14
D: .
size: .
CDR3: CASSVVAGANVLTF
DNA: TGTGCCAGCAGCGTAGTAGCTGGGGCCAACGTCCTGACTTTC

V: TRBV28
J: TRBJ1-2
length: 11
D: .
size: once
CDR3: CASSLSRGYTF
DNA: TGTGCCAGCAGTTTATCTAGAGGCTACACCTTC

V: TRBV7-9
J: TRBJ1-2
length: 17
D: TRBD1
size: .
CDR3: CASSYQPGTGVGYGYTF
DNA: TGTGCCAGCAGCTACCAACCCGGGACAGGGGTTGGCTATGGCTACACCTTC

V: TRBV27
J: TRBJ2-1
length: 13
D: .
size: few
CDR3: CASSFTGPNEQFF
DNA: TGTGCCAGCAGTTTTACAGGCCCCAATGAGCAGTTCTTC

V: TRBV5-6
J: TRBJ2-5
length: 12
D: .
size: .
CDR3: CASSPYEGPQYF
DNA: TGTGCCAGCAGCCCGTACGAGGGGCCCCAGTACTTC

V: TRBV4-3
J: TRBJ1-1
length: 14
D: .
size: .
CDR3: CASSQDGSDTEAFF
DNA: TGCGCCAGCAGCCAAGACGGCAGTGACACTGAAGCTTTCTTT

V: TRBV7-3
J: TRBJ1-1
length: 16
D: .
size: .
CDR3: CASSLTTGTARTEAFF
DNA: TGTGCCAGCAGCTTAACCACGGGGACGGCCCGAACTGAAGCTTTCTTT

V: TRBV5-1
J: TRBJ2-2
length: 15
D: .
size: .
CDR3: CASSFAGADTGELFF
DNA: TGCGCCAGCAGCTTCGCGGGGGCGGACACCGGGGAGCTGTTTTTT

V: TRBV5-1
J: TRBJ2-7
length: 15
D: TRBD2
size: few
CDR3: CASSLGSGDTYEQYF
DNA: TGCGCCAGCAGCTTAGGGAGCGGGGATACCTACGAGCAGTACTTC

V: TRBV30
J: TRBJ2-7
length: 11
D: .
size: .
CDR3: CAWGTFYEQYF
DNA: TGTGCCTGGGGCACGTTCTACGAGCAGTACTTC

V: TRBV7-9
J: TRBJ1-4
length: 16
D: .
size: .
CDR3: CASSLAPRATNEKLFF
DNA: TGTGCCAGCAGCTTAGCCCCCCGGGCGACTAATGAAAAACTGTTTTTT

V: TRBV7-9
J: TRBJ1-2
length: 10
D: .
size: .
CDR3: CASSNRGYTF
DNA: TGTGCCAGCAGTAACCGGGGCTACACCTTC

V: TRBV2
J: TRBJ2-3
length: 14
D: .
size: .
CDR3: CASGGRGSTDTQYF
DNA: TGTGCCAGCGGCGGACGGGGTAGCACAGATACGCAGTATTTT